The rows below give T cell receptor beta chains drawn from one sample of a study of identical twins. Each CDR3 protein is one row after TCRdb ran MiXCR on the 5' RACE reads. The sample records fewer than 800,000 distinct CDR3 sequences, about 7.6% being singletons. The same data also contributed to another study, on yellow fever vaccine responses in identical twins.

Sequencing input: PBMCs. The receptors come from a woman aged 18-35 years in good health. CDR3s include the opening cysteine and the closing phenylalanine or tryptophan. D genes are given only for firm matches. Some rows have no size entry. The others give once, few or many, or a class for an expanded clone.

v_gene,d_gene,abundance,j_gene,CDR3nt,CDR3aa
TRBV9,.,.,TRBJ2-1,TGTGCCAGCAGCGTAGGTGTCGGGGCTTACAATGAGCAGTTCTTC,CASSVGVGAYNEQFF
TRBV3-1,TRBD1,.,TRBJ1-5,TGTGCCAGCGGCACCAGGGGGAGCAATCAGCCCCAGCATTTT,CASGTRGSNQPQHF
TRBV20-1,.,few,TRBJ1-1,TGCAGTGCCCATGGAGGGGGGGGAAAAGTAGCTTTCTTT,CSAHGGGGKVAFF
TRBV29-1,.,many,TRBJ2-5,TGCAGCGTTGAAACAGTCGGGGAGACCCAGTACTTC,CSVETVGETQYF
TRBV28,TRBD2,few,TRBJ2-1,TGTGCCAGCAGTACTCTAGCGGGAGGAATAAATGAGCAGTTCTTC,CASSTLAGGINEQFF
TRBV7-2,.,few,TRBJ1-6,TGTGCCAGCAGCGGACAGTATAATTCACCCCTCCACTTT,CASSGQYNSPLHF
TRBV7-9,.,few,TRBJ1-4,TGTGCCAGCAGCAAGCGGGACACCTCTAATGAAAAACTGTTTTTT,CASSKRDTSNEKLFF
TRBV5-1,.,few,TRBJ2-1,TGCGCCAGCGGGGTGGCCGCAAGCTCCTACAATGAGCAGTTCTTC,CASGVAASSYNEQFF
TRBV20-1,.,many,TRBJ2-2,TGCAGTGCTCCAAGCGGGCGGAACACCGGGGAGCTGTTTTTT,CSAPSGRNTGELFF
TRBV18,.,.,TRBJ2-2,TGTGCCACCACGTGGGGGGCGAAGACCGCGAACACCGGGGAGCTGTTTTTT,CATTWGAKTANTGELFF
TRBV28,.,.,TRBJ2-7,TGTGCCAGCAGTCTCTCCCACGGGACAATCATATACGAGCAGTACTTC,CASSLSHGTIIYEQYF
TRBV12-3/TRBV12-4,TRBD1,many,TRBJ2-2,TGTGCCACCAGGACAGGGCATGCCGGGGAGCTGTTTTTT,CATRTGHAGELFF
TRBV9,.,.,TRBJ1-2,TGTGCCAGCGCGACGGGGGGCGCGTTAAACTATGGCTACACCTTC,CASATGGALNYGYTF
TRBV9,.,few,TRBJ2-2,TGTGCCAGCAGTCTTACTTGGGGAACCGGGGAGCTGTTTTTT,CASSLTWGTGELFF
TRBV20-1,.,few,TRBJ1-5,TGCAGTGCACGGACAGTAGGCCCCTATCAGCCCCAGCATTTT,CSARTVGPYQPQHF
TRBV12-3/TRBV12-4,TRBD1,.,TRBJ1-2,TGTGCCAGCAGTCCAGACAGGGCTCGGGGCTACACCTTC,CASSPDRARGYTF
TRBV5-1,.,few,TRBJ2-1,TGCGCCAGCAGCTTGGTAAGGGCCCATGAGCAGTTCTTC,CASSLVRAHEQFF
TRBV5-1,TRBD2,once,TRBJ2-5,TGCGCCAGCAGCTTGGGCGACCGGGGACTAGCGGGGGTGAAAGAGACCCAGTACTTC,CASSLGDRGLAGVKETQYF
TRBV2,.,.,TRBJ2-2,TGTGCCAGCAGAAAGGAGGGAGTACGGGCCGGGAAGCTGTTTTTT,CASRKEGVRAGKLFF
TRBV27,TRBD2,.,TRBJ2-1,TGTGCCAGCAGATTTACTAGCGGGCCTTACAATGAGCAGTTCTTC,CASRFTSGPYNEQFF
TRBV4-2,TRBD2,few,TRBJ2-2,TGTGCCAGCAGACAACATCCTCCAACTAGCGGGGGGGCCACCGGGGAGCTGTTTTTT,CASRQHPPTSGGATGELFF
TRBV20-1,.,.,TRBJ1-6,TGCAGTGCTTCCCATCGACAGGTACTACTCCACTTT,CSASHRQVLLHF
TRBV5-1,TRBD2,many,TRBJ2-1,TGCGCCAGCAGCACGGGAGGGACTAGCGGTGAGCAGTTCTTC,CASSTGGTSGEQFF
TRBV7-2,TRBD1,few,TRBJ1-2,TGTGCCAGCAGCTTATGGGGACAGGGTTTAGGCTACACCTTC,CASSLWGQGLGYTF
TRBV14,.,many,TRBJ2-7,TGTGCCAGCAGCCCAGCGCACTACGAGCAGTACTTC,CASSPAHYEQYF
TRBV7-9,TRBD1,many,TRBJ2-4,TGTGCCAGCAGCCCCGACAGGGTTCTCACCATTCAGTACTTC,CASSPDRVLTIQYF
TRBV12-3/TRBV12-4,TRBD1,many,TRBJ1-1,TGTGCCAGCAGGAGCCCGACAGGGAGAGACACTGAAGCTTTCTTT,CASRSPTGRDTEAFF
TRBV29-1,.,many,TRBJ2-6,TGCAGCGTTGAAGACGGCTCTGGGGCCAACGTCCTGACTTTC,CSVEDGSGANVLTF
TRBV6-1,.,few,TRBJ2-5,TGTGCCAGCAGAAAGGGTTCTGGGCAGCAAGAGACCCAGTACTTC,CASRKGSGQQETQYF
TRBV7-8,.,.,TRBJ2-1,TGTGCCAGCAGCTTAGCCAGGGTTCAGGGGGAGCAGTTCTTC,CASSLARVQGEQFF
TRBV5-1,TRBD1,.,TRBJ2-4,TGCGCCAGCAGCCCCTTCGGACAGGGGATGGCCAAAAACATTCAGTACTTC,CASSPFGQGMAKNIQYF
TRBV27,TRBD2,few,TRBJ2-2,TGTGCCAGCAGTTTAATTAGCGGGACTAAGAACACCGGGGAGCTGTTTTTT,CASSLISGTKNTGELFF
TRBV21-1,.,many,TRBJ1-5,TGTGCCAGCAGCAAAAAGACAGCGCCACCTAATCAGCCCCAGCATTTT,CASSKKTAPPNQPQHF
TRBV4-1,.,many,TRBJ2-1,TGCGCCAGCAGCCAAGGAGTGATCAATGAGCAGTTCTTC,CASSQGVINEQFF
TRBV6-5,TRBD1,.,TRBJ2-5,TGTGCCAGCAGTTACGGGACAGGGAGGGGAGAGACCCAGTACTTC,CASSYGTGRGETQYF
TRBV5-1,.,many,TRBJ2-3,TGCGCCAGCAGCTTAATCCCACAGGATACGCAGTATTTT,CASSLIPQDTQYF
TRBV5-1,TRBD2,.,TRBJ2-1,TGCGCCAGCAGCTCCGTTTGGGCTAGCGGGAGGAATGATGAGCAGTTCTTC,CASSSVWASGRNDEQFF
TRBV29-1,.,few,TRBJ2-5,TGCAGCGCCACCGGGGGACCCGGCGGCCAAGAGACCCAGTACTTC,CSATGGPGGQETQYF
TRBV28,TRBD1,few,TRBJ2-5,TGTGCCAGCAGTTTACCACCACAGGGGGCTCGGGCAGAGACCCAGTACTTC,CASSLPPQGARAETQYF
TRBV20-1,TRBD1,.,TRBJ2-1,TGCAGTGTTCACGGACAGGGGGCCTACAATGAGCAGTTCTTC,CSVHGQGAYNEQFF
TRBV10-3,.,many,TRBJ1-6,TGTGCCATCAGTGAGGTCAGGGGAGATTCACCCCTCCACTTT,CAISEVRGDSPLHF
TRBV2,.,few,TRBJ1-1,TGTGCCAGCCGGGTTGAACCCATGAACACTGAAGCTTTCTTT,CASRVEPMNTEAFF
TRBV11-2,.,.,TRBJ2-4,TGTGCCAGCAGCTTTCAGGGAGGGGGAAACATTCAGTACTTC,CASSFQGGGNIQYF
TRBV5-1,TRBD1,many,TRBJ1-4,TGCGCCAGCAGCTGGGGGACAGTCCAACATAATGAAAAACTGTTTTTT,CASSWGTVQHNEKLFF